This entry concerns a single T cell receptor beta chain. The sample is drawn from a study of blood T cells in healthy people across ages. The CDR3 totals 16 residues. The germline V and J ends were trimmed by 5 bases and 5 bases, with 21 bases remaining between them. CDR1 is SGHTA and CDR2 is FQGNSA in the germline V gene. Next came a second PCR, run for about 6 to 12 cycles, which used a sample-barcoded 5' primer along with a J-beta primer mix. MiXCR, applied by TCRdb to the 5' RACE reads, yields one record per CDR3 protein. The top ten hold over 10% of the sample, which has 800,000 to 950,000 distinct CDR3 sequences, about 44% seen once.

Sequenced material: blood. This receptor was taken from a man aged 30 to 45 in good health. V and J are TRBV7-2 and TRBJ2-5; D tentatively fits TRBD1 or TRBD2 (5 bases each). The CDR3 DNA reads TGTGCCAGCAGCAGGCCTGGGACGGTCATTGGTGAGACCCAGTACTTC. Residues: CASSRPGTVIGETQYF.